This TCR beta chain comes out of a study of spatial heterogeneity in lung cancer. Study-wide context: Across tumor regions, counts of TCR transcripts showed a strong correlation with a T cell module score derived from matched bulk RNA-seq. Every unique TCR and UMI combination, on average, appeared more than ten times in raw reads. Whole-study results and caveats: Counts that tracked tumor mutation counts were those of expanded intratumoral alpha and beta TCRs.

Every TCR cDNA molecule carried a tag that served as a unique molecular identifier. Each CDR3 protein gets one entry after TCRdb re-called the 5' RACE reads with MiXCR. The sample has 6,500 to 9,500 distinct CDR3 sequences; approximately 12% are singletons. Sample share makes this clonotype medium-sized. Its antigen remains unidentified. Time point indicated: sample taken at primary tumor resection. Unsorted samples of tumor, nontumor lung or frozen PBMC had their whole RNA sequenced. The CDR3 is made up of 13 amino acids. CDR1 MNHNS and CDR2 SASEGT come from the germline V gene. Trimming took off 6 bases at V and 7 bases at J, with 10 bases between the two ends.

The sequences come from lung tumor tissue, collected at surgery. This receptor was identified in a male donor with early-stage non-small cell lung cancer. This chain uses TRBV6-1 with TRBJ1-6; D not resolved. Here the CDR3 reads CASRTTGNSPLHF. The DNA of the CDR3 is TGTGCCAGCAGGACAACCGGGAATTCACCCCTCCACTTT.